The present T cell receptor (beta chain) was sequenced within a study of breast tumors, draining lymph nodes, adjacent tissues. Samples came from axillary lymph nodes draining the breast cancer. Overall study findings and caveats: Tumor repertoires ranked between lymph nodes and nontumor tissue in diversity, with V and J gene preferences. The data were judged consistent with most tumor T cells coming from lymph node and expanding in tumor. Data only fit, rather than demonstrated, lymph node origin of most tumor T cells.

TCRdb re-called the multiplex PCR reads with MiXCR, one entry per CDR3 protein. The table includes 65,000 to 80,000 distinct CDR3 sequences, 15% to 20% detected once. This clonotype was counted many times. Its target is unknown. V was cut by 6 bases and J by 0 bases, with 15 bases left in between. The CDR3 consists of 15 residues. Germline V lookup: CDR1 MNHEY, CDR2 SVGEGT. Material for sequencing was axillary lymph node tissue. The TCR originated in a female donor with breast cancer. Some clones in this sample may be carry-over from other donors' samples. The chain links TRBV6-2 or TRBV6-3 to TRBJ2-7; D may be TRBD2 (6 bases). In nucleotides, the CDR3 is TGTGCCAGCAGATACCGGGACTGGAGCTCCTACGAGCAGTACTTC. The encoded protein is CASRYRDWSSYEQYF.